This passage covers 8 T cell receptor beta chains from one sample sequenced in a study of beta chain features in type 1 diabetes. All of the isolated RNA was reverse transcribed, so expressed TCRB transcripts were sequenced. This table comes from immunoSEQ multiplex PCR, and its TCRdb copy is limited to in-frame clones, with some not included. Found here are some 150,000 clones, about 10% of them singletons; the top ten hold roughly 1.4%. Sequenced input: naive CD4+ T cells from blood. These receptors all stem from a man younger than 35 in good health.

This clone was seen only a few times. J is TRBJ2-1 and V is TRBV5-4; D gene uncertain. The V end was cut by 8 bases, the J end by 6 bases, with 18 bases between. Per the germline V gene, CDR1 is SGHNT and CDR2 is YYREEE (reference sequence). This CDR3 spans 14 amino acids. For the CDR3, the DNA is TGTGCCAGTCACGTGGTTGGCTCCCCCAATGAGCAGTTCTTC. It encodes CASHVVGSPNEQFF.

This clone came up a few times. The rearrangement links TRBV14 to TRBJ2-1; a weak D match, TRBD2 (6 bases). The length of the CDR3 is 14 residues. CDR1 is SGHDN, CDR2 FVKESK, per germline. V lost 6 bases and J 2 bases, leaving 11 bases between the germline ends. CDR3 sequence: CASRRDSPYNEQFF. In DNA, the CDR3 is TGTGCCAGCAGACGGGACTCCCCCTACAATGAGCAGTTCTTC.

The CDR3 protein is CASNTAPGQGVNSPLHF. For the CDR3, the DNA is TGTGCCAGCAACACCGCCCCGGGACAGGGAGTAAATTCACCCCTCCACTTT. The chain combines TRBV28 with TRBJ1-6, with TRBD1 matching 9 bases. V shed 7 bases and J 7 bases; nucleotides not matched to a gene: 14. This CDR3 contains 17 residues. The germline CDR1 and CDR2 sequences are MDHEN and SYDVKM. Based on the CDR3 plus reference TRBV28 and TRBJ1-6, the full variable domain is DVKVTQSSRYLVKRTGEKVFLECVQDMDHENMFWYRQDPGLGLRLIYFSYDVKMKEKGDIPEGYSVSREKKERFSLILESASTNQTSMYLCASNTAPGQGVNSPLHFGNGTRLTVT.

Only a few counts were recorded for this clone. The gene calls are TRBV6-1 and TRBJ2-7, with D maybe TRBD1 (7 bases). With 7 bases removed from V and 3 bases from J, the gap between germline ends came to 16 bases. The CDR3 covers 14 residues. Germline assignment: CDR1 MNHNS and CDR2 SASEGT. This chain's CDR3 is CASNKGGTVYEQYF. CDR3 bases: TGTGCCAGCAACAAAGGGGGGACAGTCTACGAGCAGTACTTC.

The genes are TRBV27 and TRBJ2-5; D is ambiguous. Germline V lookup: CDR1 MNHEY, CDR2 SMNVEV (reference sequence). The CDR3 runs 13 residues. V lost 4 bases to trimming and J lost 0 bases, with 6 bases between them. In nucleotides, the CDR3 is TGTGCCAGCAGTTCACTAAACCAAGAGACCCAGTACTTC. It is translated as CASSSLNQETQYF.

In its sample, this clone was seen a few times. The chain carries TRBV6-5 and TRBJ2-7; TRBD1 matches at 10 bases. The junction had 1 base not matched to a gene; V was cut back by 2 bases and J by 3 bases. This CDR3 contains 14 residues. Germline values: CDR1 MNHEY, CDR2 SVGAGI. The CDR3 is CASSYGTGVYEQYF. The CDR3 bases are TGTGCCAGCAGTTACGGGACAGGGGTCTACGAGCAGTACTTC.

This sequence joins TRBV18 and TRBJ2-5, with D perhaps TRBD2 (5 bases). This CDR3 region has 15 residues. Germline CDR1 and CDR2: KGHSH and LQKENI. V was shortened by 8 bases and J by 4 bases, with 20 bases between the two germline ends. The CDR3 bases are TGTGCCAGCGACCGTAACCCCGGGGTTCTAGAGACCCAGTACTTC. It yields the protein CASDRNPGVLETQYF.

This clone was counted between two and nine times. The J gene is TRBJ1-1, the V gene TRBV5-1, with D perhaps TRBD1 (5 bases). The CDR3 is made up of 16 amino acids. The V end lost 0 bases, the J end lost 0 bases, and 12 bases lay between the germline ends. Germline-derived CDR1 and CDR2 are SGHRS and YFSETQ. CDR3 protein: CASSLAGGVVNTEAFF. In nucleotides, the CDR3 is TGCGCCAGCAGCTTGGCCGGGGGGGTGGTGAACACTGAAGCTTTCTTT.